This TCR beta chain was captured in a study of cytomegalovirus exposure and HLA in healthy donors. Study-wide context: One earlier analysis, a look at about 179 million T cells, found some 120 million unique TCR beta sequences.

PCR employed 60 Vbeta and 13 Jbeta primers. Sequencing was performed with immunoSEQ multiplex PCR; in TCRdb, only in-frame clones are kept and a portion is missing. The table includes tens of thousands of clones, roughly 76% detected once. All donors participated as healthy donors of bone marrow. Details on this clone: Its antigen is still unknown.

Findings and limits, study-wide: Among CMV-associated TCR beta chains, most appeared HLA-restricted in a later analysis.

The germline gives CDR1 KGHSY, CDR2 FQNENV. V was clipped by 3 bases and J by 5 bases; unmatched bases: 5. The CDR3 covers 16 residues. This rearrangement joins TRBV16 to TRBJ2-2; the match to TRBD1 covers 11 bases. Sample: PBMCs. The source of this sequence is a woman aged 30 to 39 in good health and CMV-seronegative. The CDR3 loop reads CASSQRTGGMTGELFF. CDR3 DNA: TGTGCCAGCAGCCAGAGGACAGGGGGCATGACCGGGGAGCTGTTTTTT.